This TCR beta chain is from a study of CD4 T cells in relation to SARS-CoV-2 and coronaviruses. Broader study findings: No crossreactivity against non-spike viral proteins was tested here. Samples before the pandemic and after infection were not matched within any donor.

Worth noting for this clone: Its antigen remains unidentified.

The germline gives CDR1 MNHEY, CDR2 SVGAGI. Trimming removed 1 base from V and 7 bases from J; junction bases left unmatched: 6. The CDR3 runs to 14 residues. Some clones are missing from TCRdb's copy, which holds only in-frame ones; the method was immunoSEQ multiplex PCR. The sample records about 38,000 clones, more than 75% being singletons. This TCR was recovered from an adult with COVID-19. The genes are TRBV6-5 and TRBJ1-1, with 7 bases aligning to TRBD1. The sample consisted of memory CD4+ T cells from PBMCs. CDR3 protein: CASSYYLRQGEAFF. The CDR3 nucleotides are TGTGCCAGCAGTTACTATCTGCGACAGGGTGAAGCTTTCTTT.